These T cell receptor beta chains were read from a single sample in a study of shared clonotypes between healthy human individuals. Assay: immunoSEQ multiplex PCR; the TCRdb copy retains only in-frame clones and omits some. The sample has around 2.1 million clones, almost 96% seen once. Source material: naive CD4+ T cells sorted from blood. The receptors stem from a man between 18 and 35 years old in good health. The CDR3 runs from the conserved cysteine through the conserved F or W. Each record gives: clone size, J gene, D gene, V gene, CDR3 length, CDR3 DNA, CDR3 protein. The D gene is left open where the match is weak. Rows may omit the clone size; those that give it use once, few, many or a size class.

abundance: -
j_gene: TRBJ2-5
d_gene: -
v_gene: TRBV7-2
len: 13
CDR3nt: TGTGCCAGCAGCTTGGGGACTGGGGAGACCCAGTACTTC
CDR3aa: CASSLGTGETQYF

abundance: -
j_gene: TRBJ1-1
d_gene: TRBD1
v_gene: TRBV5-4
len: 15
CDR3nt: TGTGCCAGCAGCCCATGGGGGACAGGGAACACTGAAGCTTTCTTT
CDR3aa: CASSPWGTGNTEAFF

abundance: -
j_gene: TRBJ2-2
d_gene: TRBD1
v_gene: TRBV5-4
len: 14
CDR3nt: TGTGCCAGCAGAAAGACAGGGTACACCGGGGAGCTGTTTTTT
CDR3aa: CASRKTGYTGELFF

abundance: once
j_gene: TRBJ2-3
d_gene: -
v_gene: TRBV6-6
len: 14
CDR3nt: TGTGCCAGCAGAGATGCAACTAGCACAGATACGCAGTATTTT
CDR3aa: CASRDATSTDTQYF

abundance: -
j_gene: TRBJ1-2
d_gene: TRBD1
v_gene: TRBV6-6
len: 14
CDR3nt: TGTGCCAGCAGTACTGCGGGACAGCTCTATGGCTACACCTTC
CDR3aa: CASSTAGQLYGYTF

abundance: -
j_gene: TRBJ1-6
d_gene: -
v_gene: TRBV5-1
len: 13
CDR3nt: TGCGCCAGCAGCCCTACGGACAGCTCACCCCTCCACTTT
CDR3aa: CASSPTDSSPLHF

abundance: -
j_gene: TRBJ2-7
d_gene: -
v_gene: TRBV28
len: 15
CDR3nt: TGTGCCAGCAGTTTAGGCGGGATCGGGGCTTACGAGCAGTACTTC
CDR3aa: CASSLGGIGAYEQYF

abundance: -
j_gene: TRBJ2-7
d_gene: -
v_gene: TRBV6-1
len: 13
CDR3nt: TGTGCCAGCAGTGAACGGGCGGACCACGAGCAGTACTTC
CDR3aa: CASSERADHEQYF

abundance: once
j_gene: TRBJ1-3
d_gene: -
v_gene: TRBV7-9
len: 13
CDR3nt: TGTGCCAGCAGCTTACGAGCTGGAAACACCATATATTTT
CDR3aa: CASSLRAGNTIYF

abundance: -
j_gene: TRBJ1-5
d_gene: -
v_gene: TRBV16
len: 12
CDR3nt: TGTGCCAGCAGCCAAGCAGGGCCGCCCCAGCATTTT
CDR3aa: CASSQAGPPQHF

abundance: -
j_gene: TRBJ1-1
d_gene: -
v_gene: TRBV13
len: 13
CDR3nt: TGTGCCAGCAGCTTAAGAACGGCGAATGAAGCTTTCTTT
CDR3aa: CASSLRTANEAFF

abundance: -
j_gene: TRBJ2-5
d_gene: -
v_gene: TRBV10-2
len: 12
CDR3nt: TGCGCCAGCTCAAAGCTGTTAGGGGCCCAGTACTTC
CDR3aa: CASSKLLGAQYF

abundance: -
j_gene: TRBJ2-7
d_gene: -
v_gene: TRBV29-1
len: 12
CDR3nt: TGCAGCGTTGAAGGGGTGGCCTACGAGCAGTACTTC
CDR3aa: CSVEGVAYEQYF

abundance: -
j_gene: TRBJ1-1
d_gene: -
v_gene: TRBV18
len: 14
CDR3nt: TGTGCCAGCTCACCACAGGACATGAACACTGAAGCTTTCTTT
CDR3aa: CASSPQDMNTEAFF

abundance: -
j_gene: TRBJ2-2
d_gene: TRBD2
v_gene: TRBV7-6
len: 17
CDR3nt: TGTGCCAGCAGCTTGGGACTAGCGGGGTCGAACACCGGGGAGCTGTTTTTT
CDR3aa: CASSLGLAGSNTGELFF

abundance: -
j_gene: TRBJ1-1
d_gene: TRBD1
v_gene: TRBV6-6
len: 14
CDR3nt: TGTGCCAGCAGTCCTCGGACAGGGGTTACTGAAGCTTTCTTT
CDR3aa: CASSPRTGVTEAFF

abundance: -
j_gene: TRBJ2-5
d_gene: -
v_gene: TRBV6-6
len: 15
CDR3nt: TGTGCCAGCAGTTACCCCTTCGAAGGGGTGGAGACCCAGTACTTC
CDR3aa: CASSYPFEGVETQYF

abundance: -
j_gene: TRBJ1-1
d_gene: -
v_gene: TRBV12-2
len: 16
CDR3nt: TGTGCAAGTCGCTTACTGGTGTGTTCAAGTTGGACTGAAGCTTTCTTT
CDR3aa: CASRLLVCSSWTEAFF

abundance: -
j_gene: TRBJ2-7
d_gene: -
v_gene: TRBV6-5
len: 13
CDR3nt: TGTGCCAGCCGATACGTGGGGGCGAGCGAGCAGTACTTC
CDR3aa: CASRYVGASEQYF

abundance: -
j_gene: TRBJ1-2
d_gene: -
v_gene: TRBV7-9
len: 12
CDR3nt: TGTGCCAGCAGCCCCGGGGGCTATGGCTACACCTTC
CDR3aa: CASSPGGYGYTF

abundance: -
j_gene: TRBJ2-2
d_gene: -
v_gene: TRBV5-4
len: 15
CDR3nt: TGTGCCAGCACCCCCCACGCCCCGGACACCGGGGAGCTGTTTTTT
CDR3aa: CASTPHAPDTGELFF

abundance: -
j_gene: TRBJ1-1
d_gene: TRBD1
v_gene: TRBV30
len: 19
CDR3nt: TGTGCCTGGAGCGCCTCTAGTAGGGGGCGCGAAGGGTTTGGCACTGAAGCTTTCTTT
CDR3aa: CAWSASSRGREGFGTEAFF

abundance: once
j_gene: TRBJ2-2
d_gene: TRBD2
v_gene: TRBV6-1
len: 14
CDR3nt: TGTGCCAGCAGTCTACTAGCGGGGGAGGGGGAGCTGTTTTTT
CDR3aa: CASSLLAGEGELFF

abundance: -
j_gene: TRBJ2-5
d_gene: -
v_gene: TRBV2
len: 15
CDR3nt: TGTGCCAGCAGGGACCAGGGCCCTACCTCCAAGACCCAGTACTTC
CDR3aa: CASRDQGPTSKTQYF

abundance: -
j_gene: TRBJ1-1
d_gene: -
v_gene: TRBV6-4
len: 13
CDR3nt: TGTGCCAGCAGTTCGAATTTGAACACTGAAGCTTTCTTT
CDR3aa: CASSSNLNTEAFF

abundance: -
j_gene: TRBJ1-1
d_gene: -
v_gene: TRBV18
len: 13
CDR3nt: TGTGCCAGCTCACAACAGATGAACACTGAAGCTTTCTTT
CDR3aa: CASSQQMNTEAFF

abundance: -
j_gene: TRBJ1-1
d_gene: -
v_gene: TRBV27
len: 13
CDR3nt: TGTGCCAGCAGTTTAGACAGGAACACTGAAGCTTTCTTT
CDR3aa: CASSLDRNTEAFF

abundance: once
j_gene: TRBJ2-5
d_gene: TRBD2
v_gene: TRBV2
len: 17
CDR3nt: TGTGCCAGCAGTGAAATTATTCGGAGGCAGGGAGGGGAGACCCAGTACTTC
CDR3aa: CASSEIIRRQGGETQYF

abundance: -
j_gene: TRBJ1-3
d_gene: TRBD1
v_gene: TRBV25-1
len: 14
CDR3nt: TGTGCCAGCAGTTCGACAGGGTCTGGAAACACCATATATTTT
CDR3aa: CASSSTGSGNTIYF

abundance: -
j_gene: TRBJ1-6
d_gene: -
v_gene: TRBV28
len: 17
CDR3nt: TGTGCCAGCAGTCGGGGGTGGCTGCAGGGGAGCAATTCACCCCTCCACTTT
CDR3aa: CASSRGWLQGSNSPLHF

abundance: -
j_gene: TRBJ2-1
d_gene: -
v_gene: TRBV15
len: 11
CDR3nt: TGTGCCACCAGAGGGGTGGGTGAGCAGTTCTTC
CDR3aa: CATRGVGEQFF

abundance: -
j_gene: TRBJ2-1
d_gene: TRBD2
v_gene: TRBV10-3
len: 15
CDR3nt: TGTGCCATCACCAGGACTAGCAGACTATACAATGAGCAGTTCTTC
CDR3aa: CAITRTSRLYNEQFF

abundance: -
j_gene: TRBJ2-6
d_gene: -
v_gene: TRBV5-6
len: 15
CDR3nt: TGTGCCAGCAGCTTGGAGGGGGCTGGGGCCAACGTCCTGACTTTC
CDR3aa: CASSLEGAGANVLTF

abundance: -
j_gene: TRBJ1-4
d_gene: TRBD1
v_gene: TRBV14
len: 15
CDR3nt: TGTGCCAGCAGCCAAGATCCTTACAGGGGAGAAAAACTGTTTTTT
CDR3aa: CASSQDPYRGEKLFF

abundance: -
j_gene: TRBJ2-6
d_gene: -
v_gene: TRBV10-3
len: 18
CDR3nt: TGTGCCATCAGTGGGGGAAACAGGGATCTCTCTGGGGCCAACGTCCTGACTTTC
CDR3aa: CAISGGNRDLSGANVLTF

abundance: once
j_gene: TRBJ2-5
d_gene: TRBD1
v_gene: TRBV5-4
len: 15
CDR3nt: TGTGCCAGCAGCTTGGGACAGGGGGTATGGGAGACCCAGTACTTC
CDR3aa: CASSLGQGVWETQYF

abundance: -
j_gene: TRBJ2-3
d_gene: TRBD1
v_gene: TRBV6-1
len: 13
CDR3nt: TGTGCCAGCAGTGCGACAGGGGGCAGTACGCAGTATTTT
CDR3aa: CASSATGGSTQYF

abundance: -
j_gene: TRBJ1-1
d_gene: -
v_gene: TRBV5-4
len: 15
CDR3nt: TGTGCCAGCAGCCCTACCGGACAGAGGAACACTGAAGCTTTCTTT
CDR3aa: CASSPTGQRNTEAFF

abundance: -
j_gene: TRBJ1-1
d_gene: TRBD1
v_gene: TRBV4-2
len: 15
CDR3nt: TGTGCCAGCAGCCAAATTTTTAGACAGGGCACTGAAGCTTTCTTT
CDR3aa: CASSQIFRQGTEAFF

abundance: once
j_gene: TRBJ1-3
d_gene: TRBD1
v_gene: TRBV7-9
len: 16
CDR3nt: TGTGCCAGCAGCCCGGGACAGGGGGCGCACGGAAACACCATATATTTT
CDR3aa: CASSPGQGAHGNTIYF

abundance: -
j_gene: TRBJ1-4
d_gene: TRBD1
v_gene: TRBV28
len: 15
CDR3nt: TGTGCCAGCAGTCCGACAGGGGGGACTAATGAAAAACTGTTTTTT
CDR3aa: CASSPTGGTNEKLFF

abundance: -
j_gene: TRBJ1-4
d_gene: TRBD1
v_gene: TRBV11-2
len: 16
CDR3nt: TGTGCCAGCAGCCTTTTCACGGACAGGGCAGGTGAAAAACTGTTTTTT
CDR3aa: CASSLFTDRAGEKLFF

abundance: -
j_gene: TRBJ2-1
d_gene: TRBD2
v_gene: TRBV9
len: 16
CDR3nt: TGTGCCAGCACCCCCCGTAGACTAGCGGGGATCAATGAGCAGTTCTTC
CDR3aa: CASTPRRLAGINEQFF

abundance: once
j_gene: TRBJ1-2
d_gene: -
v_gene: TRBV7-9
len: 13
CDR3nt: TGTGCCAGCGCTTCGGGCGTTAACTATGGCTACACCTTC
CDR3aa: CASASGVNYGYTF

abundance: -
j_gene: TRBJ1-4
d_gene: -
v_gene: TRBV6-5
len: 15
CDR3nt: TGTGCCAGCAGTTACTCGAGGGGGAGGGGTGAAAAACTGTTTTTT
CDR3aa: CASSYSRGRGEKLFF

abundance: -
j_gene: TRBJ1-5
d_gene: -
v_gene: TRBV2
len: 16
CDR3nt: TGTGCCAGCAGCCCAATGGGCACCCAGGGTGGTCAGCCCCAGCATTTT
CDR3aa: CASSPMGTQGGQPQHF

abundance: -
j_gene: TRBJ2-5
d_gene: -
v_gene: TRBV18
len: 13
CDR3nt: TGTGCCAGCTCAGTTACTAGAGAGGAGACCCAGTACTTC
CDR3aa: CASSVTREETQYF

abundance: -
j_gene: TRBJ1-3
d_gene: -
v_gene: TRBV11-2
len: 16
CDR3nt: TGTGCCAGCAGCTTCCGCCGGGGATACTCTGGAAACACCATATATTTT
CDR3aa: CASSFRRGYSGNTIYF

abundance: -
j_gene: TRBJ2-7
d_gene: -
v_gene: TRBV14
len: 12
CDR3nt: TGTGCCAGCGGGGGGTTGCCCTACGAGCAGTACTTC
CDR3aa: CASGGLPYEQYF

abundance: -
j_gene: TRBJ2-3
d_gene: TRBD2
v_gene: TRBV5-6
len: 16
CDR3nt: TGTGCCAGCAGCCGAAGGAGCGGGGGGCGCGGAGATACGCAGTATTTT
CDR3aa: CASSRRSGGRGDTQYF

abundance: -
j_gene: TRBJ2-5
d_gene: TRBD1
v_gene: TRBV25-1
len: 15
CDR3nt: TGTGCCAGCAGTGAATTGTGGAGACAGGGAGAGACCCAGTACTTC
CDR3aa: CASSELWRQGETQYF

abundance: -
j_gene: TRBJ2-2
d_gene: -
v_gene: TRBV5-1
len: 15
CDR3nt: TGCGCCAGCAGCGCAGGACATATGAACACCGGGGAGCTGTTTTTT
CDR3aa: CASSAGHMNTGELFF

abundance: -
j_gene: TRBJ2-7
d_gene: -
v_gene: TRBV6-6
len: 13
CDR3nt: TGTGCCAGCAGTTACTCCAGGGCCTACGAGCAGTACTTC
CDR3aa: CASSYSRAYEQYF

abundance: -
j_gene: TRBJ2-6
d_gene: -
v_gene: TRBV11-2
len: 17
CDR3nt: TGTGCCAGCAGCTCGAGGGCGGGGGCGCTGGGGGCCAACGTCCTGACTTTC
CDR3aa: CASSSRAGALGANVLTF

abundance: -
j_gene: TRBJ1-1
d_gene: -
v_gene: TRBV10-3
len: 14
CDR3nt: TGTGCCATCAGTGAGTTCTCTCGTAACACTGAAGCTTTCTTT
CDR3aa: CAISEFSRNTEAFF